This T cell receptor beta chain stems from a study of blood T cell repertoires in COVID-19. Study-wide background: From the United States, Italy and Spain came samples of acute and convalescent COVID-19. Nucleic acid was either cDNA or gDNA, and it came from T cells, B-cell-depleted T cells, or PBMCs.

V dropped 8 bases and J dropped 8; count of bases not matched to a gene: 10. CDR3 length: 12 amino acids. Germline CDR1 is SQVTM and CDR2 is ANQGSEA. Per the original data handling: Nucleated cell counts were estimated from reference gene primer amplification. Some clones are missing from TCRdb's copy, which holds only in-frame ones; the method was immunoSEQ multiplex PCR. V and J calls and clone size are as listed in that table; D and trimming were resolved from the DNA. The sample yields around 170,000 clones, approximately 84% seen once. V gene TRBV29-1 combines with J gene TRBJ1-2; 8 nucleotides agree with TRBD1. This TCR came from a man younger than 30 with active or convalescent COVID-19. What was sequenced was peripheral blood. Here the CDR3 DNA reads TGCAGCTCCCGACAGGGGATGGGCGGCTACACCTTC. Amino acids: CSSRQGMGGYTF.